This is a list of T cell receptor beta chains from one sample in a study of CD8+ T cells in alopecia areata. Sequenced by immunoSEQ multiplex PCR; TCRdb stores in-frame clones only, minus some. The table has about 180,000 clones, approximately 70% seen once; the top ten hold 11%. The sequenced sample was CD8+ T cells sorted from blood, obtained at week 0. All receptors come from a human donor with alopecia areata. CDR3s include the opening cysteine and the closing phenylalanine or tryptophan. A D gene is named only where the DNA matches it firmly. Some rows have no size entry. The others give once, few or many, or a class for an expanded clone.

CDR3 protein: CASSPDSRHTEAFF
CDR3 DNA: TGCGCCAGCAGCCCCGATTCCCGCCACACTGAAGCTTTCTTT
clone size: NA
D gene: NA
V gene: TRBV5-1
J gene: TRBJ1-1

CDR3 protein: CASSLRTSGETQYF
CDR3 DNA: TGTGCCAGCAGCCTTAGGACTAGTGGCGAGACCCAGTACTTC
clone size: NA
D gene: TRBD2
V gene: TRBV7-6
J gene: TRBJ2-5

CDR3 protein: CASTLNTEAFF
CDR3 DNA: TGTGCCAGCACATTGAACACTGAAGCTTTCTTT
clone size: NA
D gene: NA
V gene: TRBV2
J gene: TRBJ1-1

CDR3 protein: CASSFKGTNQPQHF
CDR3 DNA: TGTGCCAGCAGTTTCAAGGGAACCAATCAGCCCCAGCATTTT
clone size: NA
D gene: NA
V gene: TRBV27
J gene: TRBJ1-5

CDR3 protein: CASSLARTGGYEQYF
CDR3 DNA: TGTGCCAGCAGCTTAGCCCGGACAGGGGGCTACGAGCAGTACTTC
clone size: NA
D gene: TRBD1
V gene: TRBV13
J gene: TRBJ2-7

CDR3 protein: CASSVWGTGNQPQHF
CDR3 DNA: TGTGCCAGCAGTGTTTGGGGGACCGGCAATCAGCCCCAGCATTTT
clone size: NA
D gene: NA
V gene: TRBV6-1
J gene: TRBJ1-5

CDR3 protein: CASSSARGTDTQYF
CDR3 DNA: TGTGCCAGCAGCTCAGCCCGAGGCACAGATACGCAGTATTTT
clone size: NA
D gene: NA
V gene: TRBV7-6
J gene: TRBJ2-3

CDR3 protein: CASSQGSDRADNSPLHF
CDR3 DNA: TGTGCCAGCAGCCAGGGATCGGACAGGGCGGATAATTCACCCCTCCACTTT
clone size: NA
D gene: TRBD1
V gene: TRBV5-4
J gene: TRBJ1-6

CDR3 protein: CASSWVDEQYF
CDR3 DNA: TGTGCCAGCAGCTGGGTCGACGAGCAGTACTTC
clone size: few
D gene: NA
V gene: TRBV7-9
J gene: TRBJ2-7

CDR3 protein: CASGTGGLGQPQHF
CDR3 DNA: TGTGCCAGCGGGACAGGGGGTTTGGGTCAGCCCCAGCATTTT
clone size: NA
D gene: TRBD1
V gene: TRBV27
J gene: TRBJ1-5

CDR3 protein: CASSPSGGRLEEQYF
CDR3 DNA: TGCGCCAGCAGTCCGAGCGGGGGGCGTCTAGAGGAGCAGTACTTC
clone size: NA
D gene: TRBD2
V gene: TRBV5-1
J gene: TRBJ2-7

CDR3 protein: CAWRLETWEAFF
CDR3 DNA: TGTGCCTGGCGGTTGGAAACTTGGGAAGCTTTCTTT
clone size: few
D gene: NA
V gene: TRBV30
J gene: TRBJ1-1

CDR3 protein: CASSQSGQRPLHF
CDR3 DNA: TGCGCCAGCAGCCAAAGTGGGCAAAGACCCCTCCACTTT
clone size: few
D gene: NA
V gene: TRBV4-1
J gene: TRBJ1-6

CDR3 protein: CSVVTGLPLETDTQYF
CDR3 DNA: TGCAGCGTAGTAACAGGGCTCCCCCTCGAGACAGATACGCAGTATTTT
clone size: few
D gene: NA
V gene: TRBV29-1
J gene: TRBJ2-3

CDR3 protein: CASSQRNGGGGIF
CDR3 DNA: TGCGCCAGCAGCCAAAGGAACGGGGGAGGAGGTATCTTT
clone size: NA
D gene: NA
V gene: TRBV4-1
J gene: TRBJ1-1

CDR3 protein: CASSFGGGAREQFF
CDR3 DNA: TGTGCCAGCAGCTTTGGCGGGGGGGCACGGGAGCAGTTCTTC
clone size: NA
D gene: TRBD2
V gene: TRBV7-9
J gene: TRBJ2-1

CDR3 protein: CASTQGQEAFF
CDR3 DNA: TGTGCCAGCACCCAGGGGCAGGAAGCTTTCTTT
clone size: NA
D gene: NA
V gene: TRBV25-1
J gene: TRBJ1-1

CDR3 protein: CASSYRGEQFF
CDR3 DNA: TGTGCCAGTAGTTACAGGGGTGAGCAGTTCTTC
clone size: NA
D gene: TRBD1
V gene: TRBV19
J gene: TRBJ2-1

CDR3 protein: CASRTVTDTQYF
CDR3 DNA: TGTGCCAGCAGAACCGTCACAGATACGCAGTATTTT
clone size: NA
D gene: NA
V gene: TRBV6-5
J gene: TRBJ2-3

CDR3 protein: CAYRAGWNQPQHF
CDR3 DNA: TGTGCCTACAGAGCGGGGTGGAATCAGCCCCAGCATTTT
clone size: few
D gene: NA
V gene: TRBV6-6
J gene: TRBJ1-5

CDR3 protein: CASSHGTGNSPLHF
CDR3 DNA: TGTGCCAGCAGCCACGGGACAGGGAATTCACCCCTCCACTTT
clone size: NA
D gene: TRBD1
V gene: TRBV7-2
J gene: TRBJ1-6

CDR3 protein: CATSRDGQKRETQYF
CDR3 DNA: TGTGCCACCAGCAGAGACGGACAGAAACGGGAGACCCAGTACTTC
clone size: NA
D gene: NA
V gene: TRBV15
J gene: TRBJ2-5

CDR3 protein: CASSLSSTGFTVEQFF
CDR3 DNA: TGTGCCAGCAGTTTATCTTCGACAGGGTTTACGGTCGAGCAGTTCTTC
clone size: NA
D gene: TRBD1
V gene: TRBV27
J gene: TRBJ2-1

CDR3 protein: CSVAPGGGYTF
CDR3 DNA: TGCAGCGTTGCTCCGGGGGGTGGCTACACCTTC
clone size: NA
D gene: NA
V gene: TRBV29-1
J gene: TRBJ1-2

CDR3 protein: CASRPSAGNYGYTF
CDR3 DNA: TGTGCCAGCAGGCCCTCGGCAGGGAATTATGGCTACACCTTC
clone size: few
D gene: NA
V gene: TRBV6-4
J gene: TRBJ1-2

CDR3 protein: CASRGLAHTGELFF
CDR3 DNA: TGTGCCAGTAGGGGCCTCGCCCACACCGGGGAGCTGTTTTTT
clone size: NA
D gene: NA
V gene: TRBV27
J gene: TRBJ2-2

CDR3 protein: CASRRRDRGADEQFF
CDR3 DNA: TGTGCCAGCAGACGCCGGGACAGGGGTGCCGATGAGCAGTTCTTC
clone size: NA
D gene: TRBD1
V gene: TRBV27
J gene: TRBJ2-1

CDR3 protein: CASSSGDRGRNQPQHF
CDR3 DNA: TGTGCCAGCAGCTCCGGGGACAGGGGGCGGAATCAGCCCCAGCATTTT
clone size: few
D gene: TRBD1
V gene: TRBV7-9
J gene: TRBJ1-5

CDR3 protein: CASSPHPGTVNYGYTF
CDR3 DNA: TGTGCCAGCAGCCCCCACCCGGGAACGGTTAACTATGGCTACACCTTC
clone size: NA
D gene: NA
V gene: TRBV27
J gene: TRBJ1-2

CDR3 protein: CASSPPTGEQYF
CDR3 DNA: TGTGCCAGCAGCCCTCCTACGGGCGAGCAGTACTTC
clone size: NA
D gene: NA
V gene: TRBV11-3
J gene: TRBJ2-7

CDR3 protein: CSAGGKEAFF
CDR3 DNA: TGCAGTGCTGGGGGAAAAGAAGCTTTCTTT
clone size: NA
D gene: NA
V gene: TRBV20-1
J gene: TRBJ1-1

CDR3 protein: CASSYSGGLQETQYF
CDR3 DNA: TGTGCCAGCAGTTACAGCGGCGGACTACAAGAGACCCAGTACTTC
clone size: few
D gene: NA
V gene: TRBV6-5
J gene: TRBJ2-5

CDR3 protein: CASSEDGYGYTF
CDR3 DNA: TGTGCCAGCAGCGAGGACGGCTATGGCTACACCTTC
clone size: few
D gene: NA
V gene: TRBV9
J gene: TRBJ1-2

CDR3 protein: CASSLQGREDTQYF
CDR3 DNA: TGTGCCAGCAGCTTACAAGGGCGCGAAGATACGCAGTATTTT
clone size: NA
D gene: NA
V gene: TRBV7-2
J gene: TRBJ2-3

CDR3 protein: CSPTQLGAASTDTQYF
CDR3 DNA: TGCAGCCCCACCCAATTAGGCGCCGCAAGCACAGATACGCAGTATTTT
clone size: NA
D gene: NA
V gene: TRBV29-1
J gene: TRBJ2-3

CDR3 protein: CASSFYLTGELFF
CDR3 DNA: TGTGCCAGCAGCTTTTATCTCACCGGGGAGCTGTTTTTT
clone size: NA
D gene: NA
V gene: TRBV7-9
J gene: TRBJ2-2

CDR3 protein: CASSLLDTEAFF
CDR3 DNA: TGCGCCAGCAGCTTGTTGGACACTGAAGCTTTCTTT
clone size: once
D gene: NA
V gene: TRBV5-1
J gene: TRBJ1-1

CDR3 protein: CASSLVGRGRLMNTEAFF
CDR3 DNA: TGTGCCAGCAGCTTAGTTGGCAGGGGGCGTCTAATGAACACTGAAGCTTTCTTT
clone size: once
D gene: TRBD1
V gene: TRBV7-9
J gene: TRBJ1-1

CDR3 protein: CAWSESGNQPQHF
CDR3 DNA: TGTGCCTGGAGTGAGAGCGGAAACCAGCCCCAGCATTTT
clone size: NA
D gene: NA
V gene: TRBV30
J gene: TRBJ1-5

CDR3 protein: CASSEPGPLYGYTF
CDR3 DNA: TGTGCCAGCAGTGAACCGGGCCCGCTCTATGGCTACACCTTC
clone size: NA
D gene: NA
V gene: TRBV25-1
J gene: TRBJ1-2

CDR3 protein: CASSSRVSGETQYF
CDR3 DNA: TGCGCCAGCAGCTCCCGGGTGTCGGGAGAGACCCAGTACTTC
clone size: NA
D gene: NA
V gene: TRBV5-1
J gene: TRBJ2-5

CDR3 protein: CASRSGTGLYEQYF
CDR3 DNA: TGTGCCAGCAGATCCGGGACAGGCTTGTACGAGCAGTACTTC
clone size: NA
D gene: TRBD1
V gene: TRBV6-5
J gene: TRBJ2-7

CDR3 protein: CAWLELAEAFF
CDR3 DNA: TGTGCCTGGTTAGAATTGGCTGAAGCTTTCTTT
clone size: NA
D gene: NA
V gene: TRBV30
J gene: TRBJ1-1

CDR3 protein: CASSVGTGGRAFF
CDR3 DNA: TGTGCCAGCAGCGTAGGCACAGGGGGCCGAGCTTTCTTT
clone size: NA
D gene: TRBD1
V gene: TRBV9
J gene: TRBJ1-1

CDR3 protein: CASSYGLTEAFF
CDR3 DNA: TGCGCCAGCAGCTACGGTTTGACTGAAGCTTTCTTT
clone size: NA
D gene: NA
V gene: TRBV4-1
J gene: TRBJ1-1

CDR3 protein: CASRLRTVMNTEAFF
CDR3 DNA: TGTGCCAGCAGGCTACGGACAGTTATGAACACTGAAGCTTTCTTT
clone size: NA
D gene: NA
V gene: TRBV27
J gene: TRBJ1-1

CDR3 protein: CASSEVASYTF
CDR3 DNA: TGTGCCAGCAGTGAAGTCGCTAGCTACACCTTC
clone size: NA
D gene: NA
V gene: TRBV6-1
J gene: TRBJ1-2

CDR3 protein: CSVEDPGTLYNEQFF
CDR3 DNA: TGCAGCGTTGAAGATCCGGGGACACTCTACAATGAGCAGTTCTTC
clone size: NA
D gene: NA
V gene: TRBV29-1
J gene: TRBJ2-1

CDR3 protein: CAISEGGQGASPLHF
CDR3 DNA: TGTGCCATCAGTGAGGGGGGACAGGGGGCTTCACCCCTCCACTTT
clone size: NA
D gene: TRBD1
V gene: TRBV10-3
J gene: TRBJ1-6

CDR3 protein: CASSPDRLNEQFF
CDR3 DNA: TGTGCCAGCAGCCCCGACAGACTCAATGAGCAGTTCTTC
clone size: NA
D gene: NA
V gene: TRBV5-6
J gene: TRBJ2-1

CDR3 protein: CASSSLAGEGWNEQFF
CDR3 DNA: TGTGCCAGCAGCTCGCTAGCGGGGGAGGGATGGAATGAGCAGTTCTTC
clone size: few
D gene: TRBD2
V gene: TRBV7-2
J gene: TRBJ2-1

CDR3 protein: CSVEVGKLGNTDTQYF
CDR3 DNA: TGCAGCGTTGAAGTAGGGAAACTGGGGAACACAGATACGCAGTATTTT
clone size: NA
D gene: NA
V gene: TRBV29-1
J gene: TRBJ2-3